A selection of T cell receptor beta chains follows, all from one sample in a study of blood T cell repertoires in COVID-19. Sequencing was performed with immunoSEQ multiplex PCR; in TCRdb, only in-frame clones are kept and a portion is missing. The sample lists 200,000 to 250,000 clones, 65% to 85% occurring once. Source material: PBMCs or T cells enriched from blood (not recorded which). These receptors originate from a man aged 25-45 years with acute COVID-19. CDR3s leave out the opening cysteine and the closing phenylalanine or tryptophan. Only part of the rows carry a size: once, few, many, or a class if the clone is expanded.

J: TRBJ1-2; size: NA; V: TRBV3-1/TRBV3-2; length: 13; CDR3: ASSQVPSGGDGYT
J: TRBJ1-5; size: NA; V: TRBV27; length: 13; CDR3: ASSKGQGAGQPQH
J: TRBJ1-6; size: NA; V: TRBV4-2; length: 15; CDR3: ASSQDAGTGGGSPLH
J: TRBJ2-2; size: few; V: TRBV30; length: 12; CDR3: ACPGQGFGGELF
J: TRBJ2-5; size: NA; V: TRBV27; length: 14; CDR3: ASSRIAGGLQETQY
J: TRBJ1-6; size: NA; V: TRBV6-5; length: 12; CDR3: ASSADRYNSPLH
J: TRBJ2-1; size: NA; V: TRBV28; length: 13; CDR3: ASSQIPGVGNEQF
J: TRBJ1-5; size: NA; V: TRBV24-1; length: 11; CDR3: ATGLGGNQPQH
J: TRBJ1-3; size: few; V: TRBV29-1; length: 11; CDR3: SVREGAGNTIY
J: TRBJ2-7; size: NA; V: TRBV30; length: 14; CDR3: AWSVSIRIGAYEQY
J: TRBJ2-5; size: once; V: TRBV4-1; length: 13; CDR3: ASSQGRGGQETQY
J: TRBJ2-1; size: NA; V: TRBV7-9; length: 14; CDR3: ASSSTLAGGYNEQF
J: TRBJ2-2; size: NA; V: TRBV30; length: 13; CDR3: AWSPGGRQGGELF
J: TRBJ1-6; size: few; V: TRBV5-1; length: 11; CDR3: ASSPTDNSPLH
J: TRBJ1-4; size: NA; V: TRBV19; length: 16; CDR3: ASSMVWTGGATNEKLF
J: TRBJ1-3; size: NA; V: TRBV7-9; length: 14; CDR3: ASSSGLLNSGNTIY
J: TRBJ1-5; size: NA; V: TRBV1; length: 11; CDR3: TSSRTGDQPQH
J: TRBJ2-2; size: NA; V: TRBV14; length: 14; CDR3: ASSQVKPGVAGELF
J: TRBJ2-4; size: once; V: TRBV3-1/TRBV3-2; length: 16; CDR3: ASSQESLAGGAKNIQY
J: TRBJ1-4; size: NA; V: TRBV3-1/TRBV3-2; length: 16; CDR3: ASSGTGRSPTTNEKLF
J: TRBJ1-2; size: NA; V: TRBV9; length: 15; CDR3: ASSATGGASSNYGYT
J: TRBJ1-1; size: NA; V: TRBV6-9; length: 13; CDR3: ASSFPTGGTVEAF
J: TRBJ2-5; size: NA; V: TRBV5-5; length: 17; CDR3: ASSLEETSGRRWVETQY
J: TRBJ1-5; size: NA; V: TRBV19; length: 12; CDR3: ASRTQGLGQPQH
J: TRBJ2-7; size: NA; V: TRBV11-3; length: 10; CDR3: ASSLSDSEQY
J: TRBJ2-1; size: NA; V: TRBV2; length: 10; CDR3: ASRGYRDEQF
J: TRBJ2-5; size: NA; V: TRBV9; length: 12; CDR3: ASSVVLAQETQY
J: TRBJ1-2; size: NA; V: TRBV5-1; length: 14; CDR3: ASSDVWDSGNYGYT
J: TRBJ2-5; size: NA; V: TRBV3-1/TRBV3-2; length: 12; CDR3: ASSQAGGQETQY
J: TRBJ1-4; size: NA; V: TRBV12-3/TRBV12-4; length: 11; CDR3: ASTNSHNEKLF
J: TRBJ1-6; size: NA; V: TRBV2; length: 13; CDR3: ASSHKTGGDSPLH
J: TRBJ2-3; size: NA; V: TRBV12-5; length: 17; CDR3: ASGFPGTSGGLNSDTQY
J: TRBJ1-1; size: NA; V: TRBV9; length: 13; CDR3: ASMRGGTGNTEAF
J: TRBJ1-1; size: NA; V: TRBV7-2; length: 12; CDR3: ASSFRGDSPEAF
J: TRBJ1-2; size: NA; V: TRBV4-1; length: 13; CDR3: ASSQYPGADYGYT
J: TRBJ2-7; size: few; V: TRBV14; length: 11; CDR3: ASSEDTSYEQY
J: TRBJ1-2; size: NA; V: TRBV27; length: 11; CDR3: ASSGQAGYGYT
J: TRBJ2-7; size: NA; V: TRBV11-2; length: 12; CDR3: ASSRTRITYEQY
J: TRBJ2-7; size: NA; V: TRBV5-1; length: 12; CDR3: ASSFSSSEAEQY
J: TRBJ2-3; size: NA; V: TRBV3-1/TRBV3-2; length: 13; CDR3: ASSLYRVGHNTQY
J: TRBJ1-5; size: NA; V: TRBV19; length: 17; CDR3: ASSMMAGQILGSNQPQH
J: TRBJ1-2; size: NA; V: TRBV11-2; length: 12; CDR3: ASSLDPGLDGYT